These 16 T cell receptor beta chains share one sample of origin, sequenced in a study of blood T cells in healthy people across ages. Sample-barcoded 5' priming and a J-beta primer mix drove a second PCR of about 6 to 12 cycles. In TCRdb, the 5' RACE reads were re-called with MiXCR into one record per CDR3 protein. The data contain over a million distinct CDR3 sequences, less than 25% of them singletons. This sample also belongs to another study, concerning T cells of mothers and their children.

Sample: blood. The receptors were gathered from a girl aged 2-9 years in good health.

The table lists this clonotype with a few counts. The rearrangement joins TRBV7-9 to TRBJ1-2; D gene unclear. Germline loops: CDR1 SEHNR, CDR2 FQNEAQ (reference sequence). The CDR3 consists of 14 residues. Trimming stripped 5 bases from V and 6 bases from J, with 16 bases between. The CDR3 sequence is CASSAGKSENGYTF. DNA of the CDR3: TGTGCCAGCAGCGCCGGAAAAAGCGAGAATGGCTACACCTTC.

V gene TRBV10-3 combines with J gene TRBJ2-3; weak D call: TRBD2 (5 bases). Between the trimmed V and J ends, which lost 2 bases and 2 bases, there was a span of 11 bases. The germline V gene encodes CDR1 ENHRY and CDR2 SYGVKD. This CDR3 spans 15 amino acids. The CDR3 loop reads CAISERTASTDTQYF. The CDR3 DNA reads as TGTGCCATCAGTGAGAGGACTGCCTCCACAGATACGCAGTATTTT.

The CDR3 region is CASSSLGGRTDTQYF. In DNA form, the CDR3 reads TGTGCCAGCAGCTCCCTTGGGGGGCGCACAGATACGCAGTATTTT. This chain joins TRBV7-3 and TRBJ2-3; D assignment may be TRBD1 or TRBD2 (6 bases each). The CDR3 length is 15 residues. Per the germline V gene, CDR1 is SGHTA and CDR2 is FQGTGA. The germline V and J ends were trimmed by 4 bases and 1 base, with 12 bases remaining between them.

V gene TRBV12-3 or TRBV12-4 combines with J gene TRBJ2-5, with 8 bases aligning to TRBD2. After removal of 3 bases from V and 10 bases from J, the junction contained 10 bases not matched to a gene. The CDR3 contains 14 residues. CDR3 in DNA: TGTGCCAGCAGTTTCGGTCCAGCGGGGGACCGCCAGTACTTC. Protein sequence: CASSFGPAGDRQYF.

The chain recombines TRBV27 with TRBJ1-5; 7 nucleotides agree with TRBD1. Germline-derived CDR1 and CDR2 are MNHEY and SMNVEV (reference sequence). The junction had 9 bases not matched to a gene; V was cut back by 3 bases and J by 7 bases. This CDR3 region has 15 residues. CDR3 DNA: TGTGCCAGCAGTTTTTTAGGGGGCAAGGGACAGCCCCAGCATTTT. Residues: CASSFLGGKGQPQHF.

In its sample, this clonotype was seen a few times. The V and J genes are TRBV9 and TRBJ2-5; D is possibly TRBD1 or TRBD2 (6 bases each). Germline V gene lookup returns CDR1 SGDLS and CDR2 YYNGEE. CDR3 length: 15 residues. V lost 0 bases to trimming and J lost 5 bases, with 14 bases between them. The CDR3 region has the DNA TGTGCCAGCAGCGTAGAAGGGGGGCCTGGGGAGACCCAGTACTTC. It specifies CASSVEGGPGETQYF.

The chain links TRBV29-1 to TRBJ2-3; 9 bases are a match to TRBD1. J was trimmed by 0 bases and V by 6 bases; bases with no gene match: 10. The CDR3 contains 16 residues. Germline CDR1 is SQVTM and CDR2 is ANQGSEA. CDR3 loop: CSVSPGQGPSTDTQYF. In DNA, the CDR3 is TGCAGCGTCAGCCCGGGACAGGGACCTAGCACAGATACGCAGTATTTT.

The V and J genes are TRBV12-3 or TRBV12-4 and TRBJ2-3; 12 nucleotides agree with TRBD2. CDR3 length: 16 residues. Trimming cost V 5 bases and J 2 bases; bases outside gene matches: 5. In DNA form, the CDR3 reads TGTGCCAGCAGTGATCTAGCGGGGGGGACCACAGATACGCAGTATTTT. Residues: CASSDLAGGTTDTQYF.

This clonotype has a single count. This CDR3 reads CASREQGLLRETQYF. The CDR3 coding sequence is TGTGCCAGCAGGGAACAGGGACTTCTGAGGGAGACCCAGTACTTC. The chain recombines TRBV2 with TRBJ2-5; either TRBD1 or TRBD2 may fit D (6 bases each). CDR1 is SNHLY and CDR2 is FYNNEI in the germline V gene. V gave up 6 bases and J gave up 5 bases, with 19 bases separating them. The CDR3 sequence is 15 residues long. The complete variable domain, with remaining parts taken from reference TRBV2 and TRBJ2-5, reads EPEVTQTPSHQVTQMGQEVILRCVPISNHLYFYWYRQILGQKVEFLVSFYNNEISEKSEIFDDQFSVERPDGSNFTLKIRSTKLEDSAMYFCASREQGLLRETQYFGPGTRLLVL.

In its sample, this clonotype was seen a few times. The chain joins TRBV3-1 to TRBJ1-2; D may be TRBD1 (5 bases). Trimming stripped 2 bases from V and 0 bases from J, with 7 bases between. Germline lookup yields CDR1 LGHDT and CDR2 YNNKEL (reference sequence). The CDR3 length is 14 residues. The DNA for the CDR3 is TGTGCCAGCAGCCAAAGGGGAGCTAACTATGGCTACACCTTC. Encoded protein: CASSQRGANYGYTF.

The chain couples TRBV6-1 to TRBJ2-5; TRBD2 aligns across 10 bases. V was pared by 7 bases and J by 7 bases, with 9 bases of the junction left unmatched. Germline loops: CDR1 MNHNS, CDR2 SASEGT. The CDR3 is 14 residues long. CDR3 residues: CASTLAGDLGTQYF. CDR3 nucleotides: TGTGCCAGCACCCTAGCGGGAGATTTGGGGACCCAGTACTTC.

The sample holds a few counts of this clonotype. The rearrangement joins TRBV28 to TRBJ1-2; TRBD1 agrees at 10 bases. Trimming at V came to 5 bases and at J to 7 bases, leaving 13 bases not matched to a gene. Germline lookup yields CDR1 MDHEN and CDR2 SYDVKM. The CDR3 consists of 16 residues. CDR3 amino acids: CASSLPTLGQGGGYTF. CDR3 sequence (DNA): TGTGCCAGCAGTCTCCCAACCCTCGGACAGGGGGGTGGCTACACCTTC.

This clonotype was observed many times. V gene TRBV5-1 combines with J gene TRBJ2-5; no clear D gene. The J call is in doubt because the DNA end fits TRBJ2-1 better. The CDR3 is made up of 11 amino acids. Germline lookup yields CDR1 SGHRS and CDR2 YFSETQ. CDR3 amino acids: CASSLAYEQFF. In nucleotides, the CDR3 is TGCGCCAGCAGCTTGGCATATGAGCAGTTCTTC.

The CDR3 DNA sequence: TGTGCCAGCAGTGAGCGGGTCCCCTACGAGCAGTACTTC. It codes for CASSERVPYEQYF. The chain uses TRBV12-3 or TRBV12-4 and TRBJ2-7, with D perhaps matching TRBD2 (6 bases). The CDR3 sequence is 13 residues long. The V and J ends lost 5 bases and 2 bases respectively, with 10 bases between them.

This clonotype was detected ten times or more. V gene TRBV20-1 combines with J gene TRBJ2-3; D may be TRBD1 or TRBD2 (5 bases each). V gave up 5 bases and J gave up 3 bases, with 9 bases separating them. Germline values: CDR1 DFQATT, CDR2 SNEGSKA (reference sequence). The CDR3 loop spans 12 amino acids. The CDR3 sequence is CSAPRETDTQYF. For the CDR3, the DNA is TGCAGTGCTCCCAGGGAGACAGATACGCAGTATTTT.

The chain carries TRBV12-3 or TRBV12-4 and TRBJ2-1; unclear D gene. This CDR3 has 15 residues. Trimming stripped 4 bases from V and 0 bases from J, with 10 bases between. The CDR3 nucleotides are TGTGCCAGCAGTTACGACTTGAGCTCCTACAATGAGCAGTTCTTC. Translation: CASSYDLSSYNEQFF.